This entry describes one TCR beta chain. These data originate in a study of OX40 agonist ivuxolimab in advanced cancers. About the study: The mean age was roughly 60 years, ranging from about 20 to 79, with approximately 85% of participants male.

The germline V gene has CDR1 SGDLS and CDR2 YYNGEE. The V end was cut by 0 bases, the J end by 4 bases, with 10 bases between. The CDR3 has 14 amino acids. Measured with immunoSEQ multiplex PCR; TCRdb has only the in-frame clones, and not every one. The data show approximately 64,000 clones, roughly four fifths seen once. The source was CD4+ or CD8+ T cells sorted from blood, collected in a trial of the OX40 agonist ivuxolimab. The chain is built from TRBV9 and TRBJ1-1, with unresolved D. This TCR was recovered from an adult with an advanced solid tumor such as melanoma, head and neck, liver or kidney cancer. The CDR3 region is CASSVEVFGTEAFF. DNA for the CDR3: TGTGCCAGCAGCGTAGAGGTTTTTGGCACTGAAGCTTTCTTT.